There are a few counts of the clone carrying this T cell receptor beta chain. The antigen remains undetermined. The entry originates in a study of yellow fever vaccine responses in identical twins. Germline V CDR1 and CDR2: SGHVS, FNYEAQ. This CDR3 spans 16 amino acids. With 5 bases clipped from V and 6 bases from J, the junction kept 12 bases outside the gene matches. One entry per CDR3 protein results from TCRdb running MiXCR on the RT-PCR reads. The table includes about 19,000 distinct CDR3 sequences, about two thirds detected once. Study results and caveats: Twins showed a vaccine T cell response that reportedly seemed partly convergent, partly personalized.

J is TRBJ2-5 and V is TRBV7-6; 10 nucleotides align to TRBD2. The sample was T cells from blood (PBMCs), unsorted or a sorted subset (not recorded which), taken before or after yellow fever vaccination (not recorded which). The receptor was derived from a woman in her late teens or twenties who received the yellow fever vaccine. The CDR3 nucleotides are TGTGCCAGCAGCCCGCCGGGGACTAGCGCTCGAAAGACCCAGTACTTC. Its translation is CASSPPGTSARKTQYF.